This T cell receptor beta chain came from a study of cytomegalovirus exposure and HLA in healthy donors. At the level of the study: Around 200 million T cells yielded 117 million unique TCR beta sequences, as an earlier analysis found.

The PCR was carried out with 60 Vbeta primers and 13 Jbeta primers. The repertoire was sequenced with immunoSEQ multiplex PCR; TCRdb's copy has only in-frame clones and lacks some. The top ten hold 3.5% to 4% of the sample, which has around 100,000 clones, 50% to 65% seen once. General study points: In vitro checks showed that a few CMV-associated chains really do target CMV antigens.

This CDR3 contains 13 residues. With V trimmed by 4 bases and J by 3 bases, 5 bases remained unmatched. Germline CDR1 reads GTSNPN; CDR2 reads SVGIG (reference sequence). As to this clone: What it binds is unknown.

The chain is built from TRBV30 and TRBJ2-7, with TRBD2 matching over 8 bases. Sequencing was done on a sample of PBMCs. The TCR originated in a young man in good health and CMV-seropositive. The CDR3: CAWNSAGGYEQYF. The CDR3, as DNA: TGTGCCTGGAACAGCGCGGGGGGCTACGAGCAGTACTTC.